Below are 26 T cell receptor beta chains sequenced from a single sample in a study of OX40 agonist ivuxolimab in advanced cancers. The assay was immunoSEQ multiplex PCR, and TCRdb's table has in-frame clones only and misses some. The repertoire includes tens of thousands of clones, more than 70% of them detected once, and 9% to 10% sits in the top ten. This specimen was CD4+ or CD8+ T cells sorted from blood, taken in a trial of the OX40 agonist ivuxolimab. Every receptor here comes from an adult with an advanced solid tumor such as melanoma, head and neck, liver or kidney cancer.

This chain joins TRBV4-1 and TRBJ1-6; a possible D gene is TRBD1 (6 bases). Germline CDR1 is MGHRA and CDR2 is YSYEKL. The V end was cut by 2 bases, the J end by 4 bases, with 9 bases between. CDR3 length: 15 residues. The CDR3 sequence: CASSQSDRYNSPLHF. The CDR3 DNA reads TGCGCCAGCAGCCAAAGTGACAGGTATAATTCACCCCTCCACTTT.

The chain uses TRBV27 and TRBJ1-1, with D possibly matching TRBD1 (5 bases). From germline, CDR1 is MNHEY and CDR2 SMNVEV (reference sequence). V was shortened by 5 bases and J by 3 bases, with 22 bases between the two germline ends. The CDR3 has 17 residues. CDR3 sequence reads: CASSPPGTLTRDTEAFF. CDR3 DNA: TGTGCCAGCAGTCCACCCGGGACGCTGACGAGGGACACTGAAGCTTTCTTT.

The chain couples TRBV5-6 to TRBJ1-1; D uncertain. Looked up from germline, CDR1 is SGHDT and CDR2 is YYEEEE. This CDR3 spans 13 amino acids. The V gene lost 0 bases and the J gene lost 4 bases, with 7 bases spanning the gap. CDR3 bases: TGTGCCAGCAGCTTGGACAGCTTCACTGAAGCTTTCTTT. This codes for CASSLDSFTEAFF.

This chain joins TRBV6-5 and TRBJ1-4, with D possibly being TRBD1 (5 bases). CDR1 MNHEY and CDR2 SVGAGI come from the germline V gene. The CDR3 has 14 residues. Between the trimmed V and J ends, which lost 3 bases and 5 bases, there was a span of 10 bases. CDR3 nucleotides: TGTGCCAGCAGTTATCGCGGGGGGAATGAAAAACTGTTTTTT. Amino acid sequence: CASSYRGGNEKLFF.

For the CDR3, the DNA is TGTGCCAGCTCTCAGGGTTGGACTGAAGCTTTCTTT. Protein product: CASSQGWTEAFF. V gene TRBV7-8 combines with J gene TRBJ1-1, with a tentative D call TRBD1 (5 bases). Trimming took off 8 bases at V and 5 bases at J, with 12 bases between the two ends. Per the germline V gene, CDR1 is SGHVS and CDR2 is FQNEAQ. The CDR3 runs 12 residues.

With respect to this clone: Additional DNA sequences in this sample encode the identical CDR3. The J gene is TRBJ2-7, the V gene TRBV6-6; possibly TRBD1 for D (6 bases). This CDR3 has 14 residues. CDR1 and CDR2 (germline): MNHNY, SVGAGI (reference sequence). Trimming took 3 bases from V and 0 from J, leaving 9 bases between them. The CDR3 sequence: CASSYQGSSYEQYF. CDR3 bases: TGTGCCAGCAGTTATCAGGGGAGCTCCTACGAGCAGTACTTC.

The rearrangement links TRBV18 to TRBJ1-1; 10 nucleotides agree with TRBD1. V was pared by 3 bases and J by 4 bases, with 5 bases of the junction left unmatched. This CDR3 is 15 amino acids long. In germline, CDR1 is KGHSH, CDR2 LQKENI. The CDR3 here is CASSPLTGGLTEAFF. The CDR3 nucleotides read TGTGCCAGCTCACCTTTGACAGGGGGCCTCACTGAAGCTTTCTTT.

The chain is built from TRBV11-2 and TRBJ1-5, with TRBD1 matching over 7 bases. Germline assignment: CDR1 SGHAT and CDR2 FQNNGV. CDR3 length equals 17 residues. Trimming at V came to 4 bases and at J to 3 bases, leaving 12 bases not matched to a gene. The CDR3 DNA is TGTGCCAGCAGCTCTGCTCCCTCGGGACAGTTCAATCAGCCCCAGCATTTT. It yields the protein CASSSAPSGQFNQPQHF.

V gene TRBV6-5 combines with J gene TRBJ2-1; perhaps TRBD1 as D (7 bases). V was trimmed by 6 bases and J by 10 bases, leaving 13 bases between them. The CDR3 has 12 amino acids. Germline CDR1 MNHEY, CDR2 SVGAGI. This CDR3 reads CASREGAREQFF. In DNA, the CDR3 is TGTGCCAGCAGGGAGGGGGCTCGGGAGCAGTTCTTC.

The chain uses TRBV5-1 and TRBJ2-5, with D possibly TRBD1 on 5 matching bases. Near its end, the DNA agrees better with TRBJ2-7, so the J call may be wrong. The CDR3 covers 13 residues. Germline V CDR1 and CDR2: SGHRS, YFSETQ. CDR3 DNA: TGCGCCAGCAGCTTTATATCAGGGATCGAGCAGTACTTC. Translation: CASSFISGIEQYF.

J is TRBJ2-1 and V is TRBV7-9; the match to TRBD1 covers 7 bases. The CDR3 sequence is 14 residues long. Germline assignment: CDR1 SEHNR and CDR2 FQNEAQ (reference sequence). The V and J ends lost 1 base and 8 bases, in that order; junction bases with no gene match: 5. The CDR3, as DNA: TGTGCCAGCAGCTTAGGAGGGGGCAAAGATGAGCAGTTCTTC. It translates to CASSLGGGKDEQFF.

CDR3 in DNA: TGTGCCAGTAGGCGACAGGGCTTTTACAATGAGCAGTTCTTC. As protein: CASRRQGFYNEQFF. The chain is built from TRBV19 and TRBJ2-1; 7 bases agree with TRBD1. The CDR3 consists of 14 residues. CDR1 LNHDA and CDR2 SQIVND come from the germline V gene (reference sequence). After removal of 6 bases from V and 4 bases from J, the junction contained 6 bases not matched to a gene.

The CDR3 loop is CASSLGLAGLTSTDTQYF. The CDR3 DNA reads as TGTGCCAGCAGCTTGGGGCTAGCGGGGCTTACTAGCACAGATACGCAGTATTTT. The rearrangement links TRBV5-4 to TRBJ2-3, with 9 bases fitting TRBD2. Unmatched junction bases numbered 8, after V lost 0 bases and J lost 0 bases. Germline V gene data show CDR1 as SGHNT and CDR2 as YYREEE (reference sequence). The CDR3 covers 18 residues.

This sequence joins TRBV28 and TRBJ2-1; D is uncertain. The germline V and J ends were trimmed by 6 bases and 4 bases, with 7 bases remaining between them. Germline V lookup: CDR1 MDHEN, CDR2 SYDVKM. CDR3 length: 12 amino acids. The CDR3 region has the DNA TGTGCCAGCAGCACCATTTACAATGAGCAGTTCTTC. Protein sequence: CASSTIYNEQFF.

The chain is built from TRBV5-6 and TRBJ1-1; 9 nucleotides line up with TRBD1. Germline V lookup: CDR1 SGHDT, CDR2 YYEEEE. Germline trimming cut 4 bases from V and 1 base from J; bases unmatched to any gene: 14. The length of the CDR3 is 18 residues. CDR3: CASSVRPRTGAPNTEAFF. The CDR3 nucleotides are TGTGCCAGCAGCGTACGTCCTAGGACAGGGGCGCCGAACACTGAAGCTTTCTTT.

This clone was seen more than once but under ten times. The chain links TRBV19 to TRBJ1-3; the D is unclear. The CDR3 covers 14 residues. The germline V and J ends were trimmed by 8 bases and 3 bases, with 14 bases remaining between them. Per the germline V gene, CDR1 is LNHDA and CDR2 is SQIVND (reference sequence). The CDR3 bases are TGTGCCAGTTCCCTCCGAGGGAATGGAAACACCATATATTTT. Translation gives CASSLRGNGNTIYF.

This chain uses TRBV5-1 with TRBJ1-6, with 9 bases lining up with TRBD1. CDR3 length: 15 residues. V trimming: 2 bases; J trimming: 13 bases; junction bases outside the gene matches: 10. CDR1 and CDR2 (germline): SGHRS, YFSETQ. For the CDR3, the DNA is TGCGCCAGCAGCTTTTCGGGGACAGGGACTGAGCCCCTCCACTTT. This encodes CASSFSGTGTEPLHF. Supplemented by reference TRBV5-1 and TRBJ1-6, the full variable domain reads KAGVTQTPRYLIKTRGQQVTLSCSPISGHRSVSWYQQTPGQGLQFLFEYFSETQRNKGNFPGRFSGRQFSNSRSEMNVSTLELGDSALYLCASSFSGTGTEPLHFGNGTRLTVT.

The chain couples TRBV5-1 to TRBJ1-1; D might be TRBD1 (5 bases). Germline CDR1 is SGHRS and CDR2 is YFSETQ. The CDR3 has 13 residues. Trimming took 7 bases from V and 3 from J, leaving 13 bases between them. The CDR3 DNA reads as TGCGCCAGCCGGGGGAATCAGGACACTGAAGCTTTCTTT. Translation gives CASRGNQDTEAFF.

V and J are TRBV5-1 and TRBJ2-7; D possibly uses TRBD1 or TRBD2 (5 bases each). Trimming took off 0 bases at V and 7 bases at J, with 17 bases between the two ends. The germline gives CDR1 SGHRS, CDR2 YFSETQ. This CDR3 has 15 residues. CDR3 nucleotide sequence: TGCGCCAGCAGCTTGGCCCCCGAGGGGCGCGTGGAGCAGTACTTC. It specifies CASSLAPEGRVEQYF.

This clone came up a few times. The chain has TRBV28 and TRBJ1-5, with TRBD1 as a possible D gene (5 bases). V dropped 7 bases and J dropped 3 bases, with 10 bases sitting between them. The CDR3 length is 13 residues. CDR1 is MDHEN, CDR2 SYDVKM, per germline. CDR3 in amino acids: CASIPGTNQPQHF. The CDR3 DNA follows: TGTGCCAGCATTCCAGGGACCAATCAGCCCCAGCATTTT.

This sequence joins TRBV11-2 and TRBJ2-1, with unresolved D. This CDR3 comprises 15 residues. Germline CDR1 SGHAT, CDR2 FQNNGV. Trimming shortened V by 5 bases and J by 8 bases, and 19 bases separated the two germline ends. CDR3 region: CASSPHRYLRHEQFF. The CDR3 DNA reads as TGTGCCAGCAGCCCCCACCGGTACTTGAGGCATGAGCAGTTCTTC. Full variable domain (rest looked up from reference TRBV11-2 and TRBJ2-1): EAGVAQSPRYKIIEKRQSVAFWCNPISGHATLYWYQQILGQGPKLLIQFQNNGVVDDSQLPKDRFSAERLKGVDSTLKIQPAKLEDSAVYLCASSPHRYLRHEQFFGPGTRLTVL.

The chain recombines TRBV5-4 with TRBJ1-1, with D perhaps TRBD1 (5 bases). This CDR3 contains 14 residues. Germline V lookup: CDR1 SGHNT, CDR2 YYREEE (reference sequence). V was cut by 0 bases and J by 3 bases, with 9 bases left in between. The CDR3 reads CASSLDGGDTEAFF. DNA for the CDR3: TGTGCCAGCAGCTTGGATGGGGGGGACACTGAAGCTTTCTTT.

The chain links TRBV28 to TRBJ1-4; 9 bases are a match to TRBD1. CDR1 MDHEN and CDR2 SYDVKM come from the germline V gene. V shed 5 bases and J 3 bases; nucleotides not matched to a gene: 10. CDR3 length: 17 residues. In DNA form, the CDR3 reads TGTGCCAGCAGTGAAAACCGTTGGACAGGGGCTAATGAAAAACTGTTTTTT. This codes for CASSENRWTGANEKLFF.

The chain links TRBV28 to TRBJ2-5, with 9 bases aligning to TRBD1. The CDR3 sequence is 17 residues long. The germline gives CDR1 MDHEN, CDR2 SYDVKM. The junction had 13 bases not matched to a gene; V was cut back by 7 bases and J by 1 base. The DNA of the CDR3 is TGTGCCAGCATGGGGGACAGGGTAATCCCTCGCCAAGAGACCCAGTACTTC. Translated: CASMGDRVIPRQETQYF.

This clone was detected only once. The CDR3, as DNA: TGTGCCAGTAGTATAGAAGACACCTACTACGGGAACACCATATATTTT. The encoded protein is CASSIEDTYYGNTIYF. The chain is built from TRBV19 and TRBJ1-3; D not resolved. The germline V gene encodes CDR1 LNHDA and CDR2 SQIVND (reference sequence). V shed 0 bases and J shed 7 bases, with 16 bases lying between them. This CDR3 has 16 amino acids.

The chain couples TRBV29-1 to TRBJ1-2; 7 nucleotides agree with TRBD1. The V and J ends lost 7 bases and 8 bases, in that order; junction bases with no gene match: 10. CDR1 SQVTM and CDR2 ANQGSEA come from the germline V gene. The CDR3 runs 12 residues. The CDR3 bases are TGCAGCGGACAGGGACCGGTGGGGGGCTACACCTTC. Protein product: CSGQGPVGGYTF.